This T cell receptor beta chain stems from a study of blood T cell repertoires in COVID-19. Study-wide background: The analysed material was cDNA or gDNA that came from T cells, B-cell-depleted T cells, or PBMCs.

The V gene's germline CDR1 is SGHTA and CDR2 FQGTGA. This CDR3 is built from 16 residues. V lost 5 bases to trimming and J lost 6 bases, with 20 bases between them. In the authors' workflow: The assay estimated nucleated cells by amplifying reference gene primers. TCRdb keeps only in-frame clones here, not all; method: immunoSEQ multiplex PCR. V, J and clone size are those of that table, while D and trimming were read from the DNA. This table has about 210,000 clones, approximately 85% appearing once. A few counts support this clone. The rearrangement uses TRBV7-3 and TRBJ1-5; a possible D gene is TRBD1 (5 bases). The sequence was obtained from a woman aged 70-85 years with COVID-19, enrolled during active disease. The sample consisted of peripheral blood. The CDR3 nucleotides are TGTGCCAGCAGCCTACCGGGCGGAGGGGACGGTCAGCCCCAGCATTTT. Its translation: CASSLPGGGDGQPQHF.